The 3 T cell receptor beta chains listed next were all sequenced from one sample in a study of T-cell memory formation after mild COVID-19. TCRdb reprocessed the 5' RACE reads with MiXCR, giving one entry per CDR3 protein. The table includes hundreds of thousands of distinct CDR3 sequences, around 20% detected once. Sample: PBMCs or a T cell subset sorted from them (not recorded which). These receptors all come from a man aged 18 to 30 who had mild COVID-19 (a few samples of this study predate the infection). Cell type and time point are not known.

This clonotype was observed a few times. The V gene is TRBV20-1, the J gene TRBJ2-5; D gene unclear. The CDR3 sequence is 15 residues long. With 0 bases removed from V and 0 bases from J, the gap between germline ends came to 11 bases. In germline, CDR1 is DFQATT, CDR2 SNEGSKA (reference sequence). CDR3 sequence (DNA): TGCAGTGCTAGAGATCGGGTGGTAAACCAAGAGACCCAGTACTTC. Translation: CSARDRVVNQETQYF.

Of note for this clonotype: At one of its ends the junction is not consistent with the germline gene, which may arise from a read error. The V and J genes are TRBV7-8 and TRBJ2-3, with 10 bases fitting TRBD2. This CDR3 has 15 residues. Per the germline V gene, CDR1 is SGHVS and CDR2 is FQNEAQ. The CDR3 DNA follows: TGTGCCAGCAGCTCGCGGACTAGCGGCACAGATGCGCAGTATTTT. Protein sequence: CASSSRTSGTDAQYF.

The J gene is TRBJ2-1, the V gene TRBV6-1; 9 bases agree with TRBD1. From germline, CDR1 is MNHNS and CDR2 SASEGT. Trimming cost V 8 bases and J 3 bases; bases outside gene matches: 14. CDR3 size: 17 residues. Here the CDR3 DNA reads TGTGCCAGCTCTGCTAACAGGGGGCGCGAGTTCTACAATGAGCAGTTCTTC. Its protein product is CASSANRGREFYNEQFF.